The 28 T cell receptor beta chains below come from one sample, sequenced in a study of cytomegalovirus exposure and HLA in healthy donors. PCR employed 60 Vbeta and 13 Jbeta primers. Using immunoSEQ multiplex PCR, the repertoire was profiled, and TCRdb retains in-frame clones only, with some absent. Altogether about 110,000 clones are present, roughly 80% being singletons, with the ten largest covering 20% to 25%. Input material: PBMCs. All receptors come from a man between 25 and 39 years old in good health and CMV-seropositive.

The chain is built from TRBV5-6 and TRBJ1-1; 7 bases line up with TRBD1. J lost 3 bases, V lost 2 bases, and 10 bases had no gene match. CDR1 is SGHDT, CDR2 YYEEEE, per germline. The CDR3 has 16 amino acids. CDR3: CASSLFTGVVDTEAFF. CDR3 in DNA: TGTGCCAGCAGCTTATTTACAGGGGTGGTGGACACTGAAGCTTTCTTT.

V is TRBV5-1 and J is TRBJ1-4, with 7 bases identical to TRBD1. CDR3 size: 14 residues. The germline V gene encodes CDR1 SGHRS and CDR2 YFSETQ. Trimming removed 0 bases from V and 6 bases from J; junction bases left unmatched: 2. CDR3 sequence (DNA): TGCGCCAGCAGCTTGGAGGGACAGTATGAAAAACTGTTTTTT. Protein sequence: CASSLEGQYEKLFF. The full variable domain, in which reference TRBV5-1 and TRBJ1-4 provide the parts outside the CDR3, is KAGVTQTPRYLIKTRGQQVTLSCSPISGHRSVSWYQQTPGQGLQFLFEYFSETQRNKGNFPGRFSGRQFSNSRSEMNVSTLELGDSALYLCASSLEGQYEKLFFGSGTQLSVL.

The CDR3 coding sequence is TGTGCCAGTAGTCCTCTGGGACAGGTCAATCAGCCCCAGCATTTT. It yields the protein CASSPLGQVNQPQHF. The chain uses TRBV19 and TRBJ1-5, with 8 nucleotides matching TRBD1. CDR3 length: 15 amino acids. V dropped 5 bases and J dropped 3; count of bases not matched to a gene: 6. The germline V gene encodes CDR1 LNHDA and CDR2 SQIVND (reference sequence). The whole variable domain, remainder taken from reference TRBV19 and TRBJ1-5, is DGGITQSPKYLFRKEGQNVTLSCEQNLNHDAMYWYRQDPGQGLRLIYYSQIVNDFQKGDIAEGYSVSREKKESFPLTVTSAQKNPTAFYLCASSPLGQVNQPQHFGDGTRLSIL.

The gene calls are TRBV28 and TRBJ1-1; a possible D gene is TRBD1 (5 bases). The CDR3 is 14 amino acids. Germline-derived CDR1 and CDR2 are MDHEN and SYDVKM. Trimming cost V 3 bases and J 3 bases, with 11 bases left between them. The CDR3 DNA follows: TGTGCCAGCAGTTTGGCTCAGGGCTACACTGAAGCTTTCTTT. Translation gives CASSLAQGYTEAFF.

This chain joins TRBV11-3 and TRBJ1-2; 8 nucleotides align to TRBD1. The CDR3 runs 15 residues. The junction had 8 bases not matched to a gene; V was cut back by 5 bases and J by 3 bases. From germline, CDR1 is SGHNT and CDR2 YENEEA. DNA of the CDR3: TGTGCCAGCAGCCCCCGGACAGGGCGCGACTATGGCTACACCTTC. This codes for CASSPRTGRDYGYTF. Complete variable domain (other parts from reference TRBV11-3 and TRBJ1-2): EAGVVQSPRYKIIEKKQPVAFWCNPISGHNTLYWYLQNLGQGPELLIRYENEEAVDDSQLPKDRFSAERLKGVDSTLKIQPAELGDSAVYLCASSPRTGRDYGYTFGSGTRLTVV.

The chain combines TRBV13 with TRBJ2-7, with 9 bases that match TRBD1. The CDR3 runs 13 residues. V trimming: 3 bases; J trimming: 7 bases; junction bases outside the gene matches: 4. The V gene's germline CDR1 is PRHDT and CDR2 FYEKMQ (reference sequence). CDR3 residues: CASSFGTGLEQYF. The CDR3 coding sequence is TGTGCCAGCAGCTTCGGGACAGGGCTAGAGCAGTACTTC.

The chain has TRBV11-3 and TRBJ1-2; TRBD1 matches at 8 bases. The germline CDR1 and CDR2 sequences are SGHNT and YENEEA. Trimming cost V 5 bases and J 8 bases; bases outside gene matches: 4. The CDR3 runs to 12 residues. CDR3 bases: TGTGCCAGCAGCCTACAGGGGGAAGGCTACACCTTC. Amino acids: CASSLQGEGYTF.

This sequence joins TRBV5-4 and TRBJ2-7; tentative D call: TRBD2 (6 bases). There are 14 residues in the CDR3. In germline, CDR1 is SGHNT, CDR2 YYREEE (reference sequence). V was clipped by 3 bases and J by 3 bases, with 13 bases between them. CDR3 amino acids: CASSYQGSGYEQYV. CDR3 sequence (DNA): TGTGCCAGCAGCTATCAAGGTAGCGGCTACGAGCAGTACGTC.

This rearrangement joins TRBV5-1 to TRBJ2-1; 11 bases are shared with TRBD2. Germline-derived CDR1 and CDR2 are SGHRS and YFSETQ. V gave up 4 bases and J gave up 7 bases; unmatched junction bases: 10. This CDR3 contains 16 residues. The CDR3 here is CASSPQGLAVGNEQFF. The DNA of the CDR3 is TGCGCCAGCAGCCCGCAGGGACTAGCGGTAGGGAATGAGCAGTTCTTC.

The chain employs TRBV6-1 and TRBJ2-7, with D perhaps matching TRBD2 (6 bases). The CDR3 spans 13 residues. From germline, CDR1 is MNHNS and CDR2 SASEGT. Between the trimmed V and J ends, which lost 6 bases and 3 bases, there was a span of 12 bases. CDR3 in amino acids: CASSWGDLYEQYV. CDR3 DNA sequence: TGTGCCAGCAGCTGGGGGGACCTCTACGAGCAGTACGTC.

The chain employs TRBV29-1 and TRBJ1-1; D not certain. Germline-derived CDR1 and CDR2 are SQVTM and ANQGSEA. Trimming left V 6 bases short and J 8 bases short, with 19 bases between. This CDR3 comprises 13 residues. Written as DNA, the CDR3 is TGCAGCGTCGCCCTGTGGGCCGAGGGAGAAGCTTTCTTT. Translated: CSVALWAEGEAFF.

The chain links TRBV28 to TRBJ1-1, with D unclear. V lost 1 base and J lost 1, with 19 bases in between. CDR1 is MDHEN and CDR2 is SYDVKM in the germline V gene. The CDR3 loop spans 18 amino acids. CDR3 loop: CASSLYGPPGRTNTEAFF. CDR3 DNA sequence: TGTGCCAGCAGTTTATATGGGCCCCCGGGGAGAACGAACACTGAAGCTTTCTTT.

This clone was found once. V and J are TRBV12-5 and TRBJ1-2; 7 positions agree with TRBD1. Germline V CDR1 and CDR2: LGHNT, FRNRAP. CDR3 size: 15 residues. V lost 3 bases to trimming and J lost 8 bases; unmatched junction nucleotides: 12. The CDR3 sequence: CASGLEGAAVWGYTF. Written as DNA, the CDR3 is TGTGCTAGTGGTTTAGAGGGGGCGGCAGTTTGGGGCTACACCTTC.

This clone has more than one count but fewer than ten. The chain combines TRBV6-1 with TRBJ1-3; D might be TRBD1 (5 bases). Germline-derived CDR1 and CDR2 are MNHNS and SASEGT. The V and J ends lost 7 bases and 0 bases respectively, with 13 bases between them. This CDR3 contains 15 residues. DNA of the CDR3: TGTGCCAGCAATCGACAGCGAAGCTCTGGAAACACCATATATTTT. Residues: CASNRQRSSGNTIYF.

The chain carries TRBV5-1 and TRBJ2-7, with 7 bases identical to TRBD1. The CDR3 is 15 residues long. Trimming cost V 4 bases and J 0 bases; bases outside gene matches: 7. CDR1 is SGHRS and CDR2 is YFSETQ in the germline V gene. As DNA, the CDR3 is TGCGCCAGCAGCCCGGGACAGATTCTCTCCTACGAGCAGTACTTC. Translated, it gives CASSPGQILSYEQYF. Drawing the rest from reference TRBV5-1 and TRBJ2-7, the complete variable domain is KAGVTQTPRYLIKTRGQQVTLSCSPISGHRSVSWYQQTPGQGLQFLFEYFSETQRNKGNFPGRFSGRQFSNSRSEMNVSTLELGDSALYLCASSPGQILSYEQYFGPGTRLTVT.

The chain uses TRBV7-2 and TRBJ2-7; D unresolved. V shed 3 bases and J shed 6 bases, with 9 bases lying between them. CDR1 and CDR2 (germline): SGHTA, FQGNSA. CDR3 length: 12 amino acids. This CDR3 is CASSFLGTEQYF. As DNA, the CDR3 is TGTGCCAGCAGCTTCCTAGGCACCGAGCAGTACTTC.

The CDR3 loop is CASSSRADRGYTF. CDR3 sequence (DNA): TGCGCCAGCAGCTCACGGGCCGACAGGGGCTACACCTTC. This rearrangement joins TRBV5-1 to TRBJ1-2; maybe TRBD1 (6 bases). V lost 3 bases and J lost 8, with 14 bases in between. The CDR3 runs to 13 residues. Germline CDR1 SGHRS, CDR2 YFSETQ.

V is TRBV18 and J is TRBJ1-5; the D gene is possibly TRBD1 (5 bases). Germline values: CDR1 KGHSH, CDR2 LQKENI. V dropped 5 bases and J dropped 4 bases, with 15 bases sitting between them. The CDR3 spans 15 residues. The CDR3 here is CASSANQGKNQPQHF. The CDR3 bases are TGTGCCAGCTCAGCAAACCAGGGTAAGAATCAGCCCCAGCATTTT. The variable domain in full, with the rest retrieved from reference TRBV18 and TRBJ1-5, is NAGVMQNPRHLVRRRGQEARLRCSPMKGHSHVYWYRQLPEEGLKFMVYLQKENIIDESGMPKERFSAEFPKEGPSILRIQQVVRGDSAAYFCASSANQGKNQPQHFGDGTRLSIL.

This clone was counted only a few times. Other DNA sequences within the sample encode an identical CDR3. The chain couples TRBV2 to TRBJ2-1; 8 nucleotides match TRBD1. V lost 4 bases and J lost 3; bases outside the gene matches: 5. Per the germline V gene, CDR1 is SNHLY and CDR2 is FYNNEI. The CDR3 is 15 amino acids. The CDR3 DNA is TGTGCCAGCAGTGTCTCACAGGGGGTCTACAATGAGCAGTTCTTC. Translating gives CASSVSQGVYNEQFF.

V gene TRBV28 combines with J gene TRBJ2-4; the match to TRBD2 covers 7 bases. The CDR3 has 14 residues. CDR1 is MDHEN, CDR2 SYDVKM, per germline. Trimming took 7 bases from V and 3 from J; bases not matched to a gene: 6. The CDR3 reads CASKLAGRKNIQYF. The CDR3 coding sequence is TGTGCCAGCAAATTAGCGGGCCGCAAAAACATTCAGTACTTC.

The chain uses TRBV5-1 and TRBJ2-2; D is possibly TRBD2 (6 bases). The CDR3 has 15 residues. With 4 bases removed from V and 3 bases from J, the gap between germline ends came to 13 bases. Germline CDR1 and CDR2: SGHRS and YFSETQ. CDR3 DNA: TGCGCCAGCAGCCTAGGACTAACCGACACCGGGGAGCTGTTTTTT. It is translated as CASSLGLTDTGELFF.

The genes are TRBV6-1 and TRBJ1-1; TRBD1 matches at 8 bases. V lost 2 bases to trimming and J lost 8 bases; unmatched junction nucleotides: 7. Germline V gene sequence: CDR1 MNHNS, CDR2 SASEGT. The CDR3 contains 14 residues. DNA of the CDR3: TGTGCCAGCAGTGAACTAGGAGGGGACAGGGAAGCTTTCTTT. Translated: CASSELGGDREAFF.

The rearrangement uses TRBV7-6 and TRBJ2-3; perhaps TRBD1 as D (5 bases). This CDR3 has 16 amino acids. Trimming pared 1 base from V and 0 bases from J, leaving 11 bases between. Germline lookup yields CDR1 SGHVS and CDR2 FNYEAQ. CDR3 DNA sequence: TGTGCCAGCAGCTTAGAAGCAGGGCCAAGCACAGATACGCAGTATTTT. It encodes CASSLEAGPSTDTQYF.

V is TRBV13 and J is TRBJ2-1; 14 bases align to TRBD2. J gave up 0 bases and V 6 bases, and 7 bases lay outside the gene matches. This CDR3 spans 18 amino acids. Germline V gene sequence: CDR1 PRHDT, CDR2 FYEKMQ (reference sequence). The CDR3: CASSSGLAGVVSYNEQFF. The CDR3 DNA reads as TGTGCCAGCAGTTCGGGACTAGCGGGAGTGGTCTCCTACAATGAGCAGTTCTTC. The whole variable domain, filled in from reference TRBV13 and TRBJ2-1, reads AAGVIQSPRHLIKEKRETATLKCYPIPRHDTVYWYQQGPGQDPQFLISFYEKMQSDKGSIPDRFSAQQFSDYHSELNMSSLELGDSALYFCASSSGLAGVVSYNEQFFGPGTRLTVL.

The genes are TRBV10-3 and TRBJ2-7; TRBD1 agrees at 7 bases. CDR1 ENHRY and CDR2 SYGVKD come from the germline V gene. J was trimmed by 4 bases and V by 6 bases; bases with no gene match: 9. CDR3 length: 14 amino acids. The CDR3 is CAIRKDRYSYEQYF. The CDR3 DNA is TGTGCCATCAGGAAGGACAGGTATTCGTACGAGCAGTACTTC.

With regard to this clone: One end of the junction does not line up with germline, which may come from a read error. The gene calls are TRBV5-6 and TRBJ2-1; 7 bases fit TRBD1. Germline-derived CDR1 and CDR2 are SGHDT and YYEEEE. The CDR3 runs 14 residues. CDR3 residues: CASSFLESGTARLF. DNA for the CDR3: TGTGCCAGCAGCTTTCTCGAATCCGGGACAGCGAGACTCTTC.

The gene calls are TRBV4-2 and TRBJ1-1, with a tentative D call TRBD1 (6 bases). Per the germline V gene, CDR1 is LGHNA and CDR2 is YNFKEQ. The V end lost 0 bases, the J end lost 0 bases, and 14 bases lay between the germline ends. CDR3 length equals 17 residues. This chain's CDR3 is CASSQDSVTGLNTEAFF. In nucleotides, the CDR3 is TGTGCCAGCAGCCAAGATTCAGTCACAGGGCTGAACACTGAAGCTTTCTTT.

The rearrangement uses TRBV6-6 and TRBJ1-2; maybe TRBD1 (5 bases). This CDR3 has 15 residues. Per germline, CDR1 MNHNY and CDR2 SVGAGI (reference sequence). Trimming left V 5 bases short and J 0 bases short, with 13 bases between. CDR3 residues: CASSRGVLTNYGYTF. The CDR3 DNA follows: TGTGCCAGCAGTCGGGGGGTGCTTACTAACTATGGCTACACCTTC.